This T cell receptor (beta chain) is from a study of CD8+CD57+ T cells in acquired aplastic anemia. The template used for profiling TCR beta VDJ and CDR3 was genomic DNA. TCRdb independently ran MiXCR on the reads; one entry per CDR3 protein. The table records more than 150,000 distinct CDR3 sequences, 40% to 55% of them present only once. Whoever was chosen for sequencing had shown CD8+CD57+ cell expansion by flow cytometry. This clonotype was detected only a few times. Input material: sorted CD4+, CD8+, or CD8+CD57+ T cells (not recorded which) from PBMCs. This receptor was taken from a human donor with aplastic anemia.

This CDR3 is CASSPTSSSYRYEQYF. The CDR3 DNA reads as TGTGCCAGCAGCCCGACATCCAGCTCCTACAGATACGAGCAGTACTTC. V gene TRBV7-3 combines with J gene TRBJ2-7; the D is unclear. V lost 5 bases, J lost 4 bases, and 21 bases lay in between. Germline V gene data show CDR1 as SGHTA and CDR2 as FQGTGA. CDR3 length equals 16 residues.